The present entry profiles one T cell receptor beta chain with its context. Its target is unknown. Assay: immunoSEQ multiplex PCR; the TCRdb copy retains only in-frame clones and omits some. The sample has about 47,000 clones, 80% to 95% seen once; the top ten hold over 5.5%. The record originates from a study of cytomegalovirus exposure and HLA in healthy donors. For the study at large: The 90 to 150 validation repertoires used the same platform as the approximately 670 first-cohort repertoires, a later analysis reported.

V was cut by 3 bases and J by 1 base, with 16 bases left in between. Per germline, CDR1 SGDLS and CDR2 YYNGEE. The CDR3 length is 16 residues. Findings and caveats of the study: The CMV antigen specificity of a few CMV-associated chains was confirmed through in vitro analysis. There were 150 to 200 TCR beta chains listed as cytomegalovirus-associated.

The sequenced material came from PBMCs. The clonotype was recovered from a man aged 18 to 30 in good health and CMV-seronegative. The V and J genes are TRBV9 and TRBJ1-1, with D tentatively TRBD1 (5 bases). The CDR3 loop reads CASSAPGGVGNTEAFF. CDR3 DNA: TGTGCCAGCAGCGCACCCGGGGGGGTCGGGAACACTGAAGCTTTCTTT.